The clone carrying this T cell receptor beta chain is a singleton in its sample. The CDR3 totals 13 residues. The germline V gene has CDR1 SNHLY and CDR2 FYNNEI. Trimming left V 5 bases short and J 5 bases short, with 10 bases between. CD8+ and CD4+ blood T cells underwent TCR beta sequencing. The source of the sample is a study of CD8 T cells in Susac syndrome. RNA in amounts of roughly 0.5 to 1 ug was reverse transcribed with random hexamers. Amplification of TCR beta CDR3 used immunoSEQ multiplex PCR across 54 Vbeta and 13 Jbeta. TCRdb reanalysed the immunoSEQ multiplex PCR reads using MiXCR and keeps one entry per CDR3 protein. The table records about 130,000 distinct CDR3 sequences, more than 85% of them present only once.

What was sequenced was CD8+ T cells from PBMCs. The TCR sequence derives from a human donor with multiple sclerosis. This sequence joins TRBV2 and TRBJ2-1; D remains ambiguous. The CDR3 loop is CASSRLPHNEQFF. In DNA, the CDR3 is TGTGCCAGCAGTCGGCTACCTCACAATGAGCAGTTCTTC.